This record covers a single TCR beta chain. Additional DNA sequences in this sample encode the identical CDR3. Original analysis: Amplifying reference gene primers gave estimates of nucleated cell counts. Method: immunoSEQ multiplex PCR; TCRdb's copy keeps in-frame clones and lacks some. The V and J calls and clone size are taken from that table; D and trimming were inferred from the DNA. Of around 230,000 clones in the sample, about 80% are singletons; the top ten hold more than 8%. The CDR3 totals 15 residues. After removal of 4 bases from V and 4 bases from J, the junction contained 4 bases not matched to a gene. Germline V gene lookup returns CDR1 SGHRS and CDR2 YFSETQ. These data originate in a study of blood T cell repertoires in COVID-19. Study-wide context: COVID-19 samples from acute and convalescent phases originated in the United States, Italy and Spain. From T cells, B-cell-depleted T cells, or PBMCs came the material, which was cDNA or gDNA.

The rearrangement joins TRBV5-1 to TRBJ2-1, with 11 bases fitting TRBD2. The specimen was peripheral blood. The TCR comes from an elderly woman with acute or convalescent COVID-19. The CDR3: CASSLLAGEYNEQFF. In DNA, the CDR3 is TGCGCCAGCAGCCTACTAGCGGGGGAATACAATGAGCAGTTCTTC.